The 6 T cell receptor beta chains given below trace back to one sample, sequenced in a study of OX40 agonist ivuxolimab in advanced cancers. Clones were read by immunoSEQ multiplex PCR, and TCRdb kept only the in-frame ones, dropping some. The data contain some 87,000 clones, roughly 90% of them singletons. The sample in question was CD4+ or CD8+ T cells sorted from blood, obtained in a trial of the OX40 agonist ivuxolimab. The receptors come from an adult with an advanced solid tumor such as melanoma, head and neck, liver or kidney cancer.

In DNA, the CDR3 is TGTGCCAGCAGCGCATTACCAGGGGGCGCAGGAAACACCATATATTTT. It is translated as CASSALPGGAGNTIYF. The genes are TRBV9 and TRBJ1-3, with 8 bases lining up with TRBD1. This CDR3 has 16 residues. V was clipped by 3 bases and J by 4 bases; unmatched bases: 9. Germline lookup yields CDR1 SGDLS and CDR2 YYNGEE. Supplemented by reference TRBV9 and TRBJ1-3, the full variable domain reads DSGVTQTPKHLITATGQRVTLRCSPRSGDLSVYWYQQSLDQGLQFLIQYYNGEERAKGNILERFSAQQFPDLHSELNLSSLELGDSALYFCASSALPGGAGNTIYFGEGSWLTVV.

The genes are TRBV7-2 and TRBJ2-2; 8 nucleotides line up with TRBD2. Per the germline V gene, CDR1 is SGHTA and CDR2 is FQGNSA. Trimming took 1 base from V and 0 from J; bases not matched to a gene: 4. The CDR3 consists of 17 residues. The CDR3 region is CASSLDGAGANTGELFF. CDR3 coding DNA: TGTGCCAGCAGCTTAGATGGAGCGGGGGCGAACACCGGGGAGCTGTTTTTT.

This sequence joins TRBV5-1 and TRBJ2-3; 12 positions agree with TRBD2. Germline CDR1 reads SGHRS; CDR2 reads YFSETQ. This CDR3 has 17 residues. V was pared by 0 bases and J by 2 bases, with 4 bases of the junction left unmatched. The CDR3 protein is CASSLGLAGAYTDTQYF. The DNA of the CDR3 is TGCGCCAGCAGCTTGGGACTAGCGGGGGCCTACACAGATACGCAGTATTTT.

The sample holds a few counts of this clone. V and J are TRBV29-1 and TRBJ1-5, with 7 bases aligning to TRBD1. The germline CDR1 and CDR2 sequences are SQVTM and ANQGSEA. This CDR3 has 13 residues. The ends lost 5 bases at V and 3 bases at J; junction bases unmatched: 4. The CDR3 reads CSVQGGNNQPQHF. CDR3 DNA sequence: TGCAGCGTTCAGGGGGGAAACAATCAGCCCCAGCATTTT.

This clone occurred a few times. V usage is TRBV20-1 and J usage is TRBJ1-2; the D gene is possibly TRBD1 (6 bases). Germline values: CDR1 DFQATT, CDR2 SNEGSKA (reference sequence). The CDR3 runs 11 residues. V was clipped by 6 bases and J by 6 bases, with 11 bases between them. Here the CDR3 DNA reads TGCAGTGCCGGTAGGGGGGATGGCTACACCTTC. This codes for CSAGRGDGYTF.

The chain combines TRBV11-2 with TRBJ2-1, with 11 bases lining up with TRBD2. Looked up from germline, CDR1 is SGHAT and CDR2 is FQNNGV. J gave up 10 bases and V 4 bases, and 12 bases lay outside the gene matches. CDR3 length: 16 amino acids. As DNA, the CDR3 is TGTGCCAGCAGCTCGTTTTCCGGGACTAGCGGTACCGAGCAGTTCTTC. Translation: CASSSFSGTSGTEQFF. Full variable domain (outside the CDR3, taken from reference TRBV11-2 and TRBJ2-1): EAGVAQSPRYKIIEKRQSVAFWCNPISGHATLYWYQQILGQGPKLLIQFQNNGVVDDSQLPKDRFSAERLKGVDSTLKIQPAKLEDSAVYLCASSSFSGTSGTEQFFGPGTRLTVL.